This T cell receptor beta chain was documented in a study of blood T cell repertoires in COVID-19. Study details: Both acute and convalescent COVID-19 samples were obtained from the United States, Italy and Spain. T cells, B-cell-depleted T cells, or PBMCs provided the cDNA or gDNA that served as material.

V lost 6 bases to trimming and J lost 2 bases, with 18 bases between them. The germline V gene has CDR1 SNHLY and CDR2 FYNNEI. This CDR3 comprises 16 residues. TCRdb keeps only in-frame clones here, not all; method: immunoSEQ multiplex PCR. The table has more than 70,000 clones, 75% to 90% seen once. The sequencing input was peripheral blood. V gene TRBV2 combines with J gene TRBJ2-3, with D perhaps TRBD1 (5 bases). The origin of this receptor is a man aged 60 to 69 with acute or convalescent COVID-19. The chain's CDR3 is CASRPAGRVYTDTQYF. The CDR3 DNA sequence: TGTGCCAGCAGACCCGCCGGCAGGGTTTACACAGATACGCAGTATTTT.